This T cell receptor (beta chain) emerged from a study of blood T cells in healthy people across ages. Whole-study findings and limits: The percentage of naive T cells correlated strongly with TCR beta diversity.

Comments on this clonotype: The antigen is undetermined.

CDR3 size: 16 residues. CDR1 and CDR2 from the germline V gene are KGHSH and LQKENI. V gave up 2 bases and J gave up 6 bases, with 17 bases separating them. A J-beta primer mix and a sample-barcoded 5' primer were used in a second PCR of roughly 6 to 11 cycles. A template-switch adaptor that had 12 random nucleotides put a tag on each cDNA molecule. TCRdb re-analysed the 5' RACE reads in MiXCR, keeping a single row per CDR3 protein. The sample has around 690,000 distinct CDR3 sequences; about 53% are singletons. The donors, healthy Caucasians from Russia, were aged roughly 6 to 90. Sequences were obtained from blood. This clonotype originated in a man in his 60s in good health. The genes are TRBV18 and TRBJ2-1; D is possibly TRBD1 or TRBD2 (5 bases each). The CDR3 reads CASSPISGDGTNEQFF. CDR3 sequence (DNA): TGTGCCAGCTCACCAATATCGGGCGATGGGACCAATGAGCAGTTCTTC.